Each of the 29 T cell receptor beta chains below was sequenced from the same sample in a study of cytomegalovirus exposure and HLA in healthy donors. The PCR was carried out with 60 Vbeta primers and 13 Jbeta primers. Sequencing was performed with immunoSEQ multiplex PCR; in TCRdb, only in-frame clones are kept and a portion is missing. The sample records under 200,000 clones, about 70% being singletons. The sample was PBMCs. These receptors all come from a woman under 30 in good health and CMV-seropositive.

The chain combines TRBV9 with TRBJ2-5; 8 nucleotides align to TRBD1. J gave up 1 base and V 3 bases, and 5 bases lay outside the gene matches. The CDR3 totals 15 residues. Looked up from germline, CDR1 is SGDLS and CDR2 is YYNGEE. CDR3 bases: TGTGCCAGCAGCGACGGGACAGGCCCCCAAGAGACCCAGTACTTC. It is translated as CASSDGTGPQETQYF.

The V and J genes are TRBV2 and TRBJ1-1; TRBD1 agrees at 8 bases. The CDR3 covers 14 residues. The V gene's germline CDR1 is SNHLY and CDR2 FYNNEI. With V trimmed by 7 bases and J by 1 base, 5 bases remained unmatched. The DNA of the CDR3 is TGTGCCAGCACTAAAGGACAGGGGAACACTGAAGCTTTCTTT. Its protein is CASTKGQGNTEAFF.

The chain combines TRBV18 with TRBJ2-5; 7 nucleotides align to TRBD2. The J call could be wrong; TRBJ2-7 is a better fit for the DNA end. Germline CDR1 reads KGHSH; CDR2 reads LQKENI. The CDR3 spans 15 residues. DNA of the CDR3: TGTGCCAGCTCACCAGTTCCTAGCGGAAATTACGAGCAGTACTTC. It encodes CASSPVPSGNYEQYF.

The rearrangement links TRBV6-1 to TRBJ2-1, with TRBD1 identical over 9 bases. V gave up 6 bases and J gave up 10 bases; unmatched junction bases: 7. Per germline, CDR1 MNHNS and CDR2 SASEGT. The CDR3 is 13 residues long. CDR3 protein: CASRQGAHWEQFF. The DNA for the CDR3 is TGTGCCAGCAGACAGGGGGCGCATTGGGAGCAGTTCTTC.

J is TRBJ1-3 and V is TRBV27; no clear D. V was shortened by 6 bases and J by 0 bases, with 12 bases between the two germline ends. Germline assignment: CDR1 MNHEY and CDR2 SMNVEV (reference sequence). This CDR3 has 15 residues. The CDR3 here is CASSPTENSGNTIYF. The CDR3 coding sequence is TGTGCCAGCAGCCCAACAGAGAACTCTGGAAACACCATATATTTT.

The chain carries TRBV9 and TRBJ1-5; D is perhaps TRBD1 (5 bases). In germline, CDR1 is SGDLS, CDR2 YYNGEE. The CDR3 has 15 residues. With 6 bases removed from V and 1 base from J, the gap between germline ends came to 14 bases. Here the CDR3 DNA reads TGTGCCAGCACCCGAGGAGACAGCAGCAATCAGCCCCAGCATTTT. Protein sequence: CASTRGDSSNQPQHF.

The chain carries TRBV6-5 and TRBJ2-3; 8 bases match TRBD1. CDR3 length: 15 amino acids. V gave up 6 bases and J gave up 4 bases; unmatched junction bases: 9. CDR1 and CDR2 (germline): MNHEY, SVGAGI. CDR3 residues: CASRKDRGRADTQYF. In DNA form, the CDR3 reads TGTGCCAGCAGGAAAGACAGGGGTAGGGCAGATACGCAGTATTTT.

The chain carries TRBV6-5 and TRBJ1-2, with no clear D. The V gene lost 8 bases and the J gene lost 7 bases, with 17 bases spanning the gap. The CDR3 has 13 residues. The germline gives CDR1 MNHEY, CDR2 SVGAGI. This chain's CDR3 is CASVGTYGRGYTF. For the CDR3, the DNA is TGTGCCAGCGTTGGTACCTATGGTCGTGGCTACACCTTC.

The V and J genes are TRBV30 and TRBJ1-1; D unresolved. The CDR3 runs to 11 residues. The V end lost 2 bases, the J end lost 3 bases, and 4 bases lay between the germline ends. Germline-derived CDR1 and CDR2 are GTSNPN and SVGIG (reference sequence). The CDR3, as DNA: TGTGCCTGGAGTCGGGACACTGAAGCTTTCTTT. The encoded protein is CAWSRDTEAFF.

V and J are TRBV18 and TRBJ1-1; 9 bases are shared with TRBD1. The CDR3 spans 16 residues. The V gene's germline CDR1 is KGHSH and CDR2 LQKENI. The trim removed 5 bases at V and 5 bases at J, leaving 12 bases unmatched. The CDR3 nucleotides read TGTGCCAGCTCAGATACCGGGACAGGGCTTCGGACTGAAGCTTTCTTT. It is translated as CASSDTGTGLRTEAFF.

This clone was observed a few times. The rearrangement uses TRBV5-1 and TRBJ2-6, with D unclear. V was trimmed by 4 bases and J by 1 base, leaving 6 bases between them. Germline V gives CDR1 SGHRS, CDR2 YFSETQ. This CDR3 region has 14 residues. Here the CDR3 reads CASSGPSGANVLTF. The CDR3 nucleotides are TGCGCCAGCAGCGGCCCTTCTGGGGCCAACGTCCTGACTTTC.

As regards this clone: Because the CDR3 is missing its conserved closing phenylalanine or tryptophan, this is likely a read error. The V and J genes are TRBV6-5 and TRBJ1-1; a possible D gene is TRBD1 (5 bases). The CDR3 sequence is 14 residues long. Trimming took off 0 bases at V and 5 bases at J, with 10 bases between the two ends. Germline values: CDR1 MNHEY, CDR2 SVGAGI. In nucleotides, the CDR3 is TGTGCCAGCAGTTACTCGCAGGGTTATACTGAAGCTTTCGTT. This encodes CASSYSQGYTEAFV.

This clone was picked up a small number of times. The V and J genes are TRBV23-1 and TRBJ1-6; D unresolved. TRBV23-1 is an open reading frame whose function is uncertain. The CDR3 is 14 amino acids. V lost 4 bases and J lost 11, with 15 bases in between. Here the CDR3 DNA reads TGCGCCAGCAGTCTATTGAGGAGTGTGACACCCCTCCACTTT. Encoded protein: CASSLLRSVTPLHF.

This clone has only a few counts. The V and J genes are TRBV29-1 and TRBJ2-3; no firm D call. This CDR3 has 14 residues. V was clipped by 1 base and J by 4 bases, with 12 bases between them. Germline V gives CDR1 SQVTM, CDR2 ANQGSEA. The CDR3 bases are TGCAGCGTTGAAGCGTACCTGGGCTCAGATACGCAGTATTTT. Encoded protein: CSVEAYLGSDTQYF.

The chain carries TRBV19 and TRBJ1-2; D call uncertain. This CDR3 is 14 amino acids long. The V end was cut by 5 bases, the J end by 4 bases, with 14 bases between. The germline CDR1 and CDR2 sequences are LNHDA and SQIVND (reference sequence). The CDR3 protein is CASSPLGVFYGYTF. CDR3 nucleotide sequence: TGTGCCAGTAGTCCACTCGGGGTCTTCTATGGCTACACCTTC.

The chain uses TRBV4-1 and TRBJ1-4; D gene uncertain. The CDR3 runs to 14 residues. V shed 1 base and J shed 0 bases, with 3 bases lying between them. Germline V CDR1 and CDR2: MGHRA, YSYEKL. The CDR3 region has the DNA TGCGCCAGCAGCCAAGCGTCAACTAATGAAAAACTGTTTTTT. It yields the protein CASSQASTNEKLFF.

This chain joins TRBV7-2 and TRBJ2-3, with TRBD2 matching over 10 bases. CDR1 is SGHTA, CDR2 FQGNSA, per germline. There are 17 residues in the CDR3. The trim removed 0 bases at V and 1 base at J, leaving 4 bases unmatched. The CDR3 DNA reads as TGTGCCAGCAGCTTAGCGGGGCTAGCGGGGGGCACAGATACGCAGTATTTT. This gives the protein CASSLAGLAGGTDTQYF.

This clone was seen more than once but under ten times. V and J are TRBV30 and TRBJ2-1; D gene unclear. The V end lost 0 bases, the J end lost 6 bases, and 6 bases lay between the germline ends. Germline CDR1 GTSNPN, CDR2 SVGIG (reference sequence). This CDR3 has 12 residues. The DNA of the CDR3 is TGTGCCTGGAGTGTACTAACCAATGAGCAGTTCTTC. Protein sequence: CAWSVLTNEQFF.

The J gene is TRBJ1-3, the V gene TRBV6-1, with D perhaps TRBD1 (5 bases). The CDR3 length is 14 residues. Per the germline V gene, CDR1 is MNHNS and CDR2 is SASEGT. The germline V and J ends were trimmed by 6 bases and 0 bases, with 9 bases remaining between them. CDR3 residues: CASRKDNSGNTIYF. CDR3 coding DNA: TGTGCCAGCAGGAAGGACAACTCTGGAAACACCATATATTTT.

This clone was observed a single time. V gene TRBV7-9 combines with J gene TRBJ2-7, with 7 bases matching TRBD1. The CDR3 has 15 residues. V dropped 5 bases and J dropped 0; count of bases not matched to a gene: 7. Germline assignment: CDR1 SEHNR and CDR2 FQNEAQ (reference sequence). The CDR3 DNA reads as TGTGCCAGCAGCCAATGGGACAGCAGCTCCTACGAGCAGTACTTC. Translated, it gives CASSQWDSSSYEQYF.

The chain uses TRBV5-6 and TRBJ1-2; 7 positions match TRBD1. J was trimmed by 8 bases and V by 3 bases; bases with no gene match: 10. This CDR3 is built from 14 residues. Germline lookup yields CDR1 SGHDT and CDR2 YYEEEE. For the CDR3, the DNA is TGTGCCAGCAGCTCCGACAGGGACACGGGGGGCTACACCTTC. Its protein product is CASSSDRDTGGYTF.

The chain combines TRBV9 with TRBJ1-2; the D is unclear. Trimming shortened V by 3 bases and J by 0 bases, and 6 bases separated the two germline ends. This CDR3 comprises 13 residues. The V gene's germline CDR1 is SGDLS and CDR2 YYNGEE. CDR3 DNA: TGTGCCAGCAGCGCGTCCCCTAACTATGGCTACACCTTC. Its protein product is CASSASPNYGYTF.

The rearrangement joins TRBV11-2 to TRBJ1-1; 9 bases fit TRBD1. The CDR3 covers 13 residues. Trimming at V came to 7 bases and at J to 5 bases, leaving 5 bases not matched to a gene. Germline loops: CDR1 SGHAT, CDR2 FQNNGV. The CDR3: CASIATGGTEAFF. As DNA, the CDR3 is TGTGCCAGCATCGCGACAGGGGGAACTGAAGCTTTCTTT.

The V and J genes are TRBV5-1 and TRBJ1-5, with TRBD1 matching 8 bases. Germline-derived CDR1 and CDR2 are SGHRS and YFSETQ. The CDR3 loop spans 15 amino acids. J lost 7 bases, V lost 4 bases, and 10 bases had no gene match. The DNA for the CDR3 is TGCGCCAGCAGCCTTACAGGGGGGTTCGACCAGCCCCAGCATTTT. It specifies CASSLTGGFDQPQHF. Supplemented by reference TRBV5-1 and TRBJ1-5, the full variable domain reads KAGVTQTPRYLIKTRGQQVTLSCSPISGHRSVSWYQQTPGQGLQFLFEYFSETQRNKGNFPGRFSGRQFSNSRSEMNVSTLELGDSALYLCASSLTGGFDQPQHFGDGTRLSIL.

The J gene is TRBJ2-5, the V gene TRBV6-6; D gene uncertain. The V end was cut by 0 bases, the J end by 5 bases, with 10 bases between. The CDR3 runs to 14 residues. Germline lookup yields CDR1 MNHNY and CDR2 SVGAGI (reference sequence). The CDR3 sequence is CASSYSSGRETQYF. DNA for the CDR3: TGTGCCAGCAGTTACTCGTCAGGTCGGGAGACCCAGTACTTC.

This clone was observed a few times. V and J are TRBV29-1 and TRBJ2-5; 7 bases fit TRBD1. V trimming: 7 bases; J trimming: 1 base; junction bases outside the gene matches: 6. CDR1 SQVTM and CDR2 ANQGSEA come from the germline V gene. This CDR3 has 13 residues. The CDR3 nucleotides are TGCAGCGCCGATGGGACAGCCCAAGAGACCCAGTACTTC. Amino acids: CSADGTAQETQYF.

The chain carries TRBV15 and TRBJ1-1; 7 bases match TRBD1. This CDR3 comprises 14 residues. Trimming took 3 bases from V and 4 from J; bases not matched to a gene: 5. From germline, CDR1 is LNHNV and CDR2 YYDKDF (reference sequence). The CDR3 region is CATSRGTEFTEAFF. In DNA form, the CDR3 reads TGTGCCACCAGCAGGGGGACAGAATTCACTGAAGCTTTCTTT.

J is TRBJ2-1 and V is TRBV30; TRBD1 aligns across 10 bases. This CDR3 comprises 16 residues. V lost 4 bases, J lost 9 bases, and 15 bases stayed unmatched. Per the germline V gene, CDR1 is GTSNPN and CDR2 is SVGIG (reference sequence). The CDR3 sequence: CAWTEEGQGNFGEQFF. As DNA, the CDR3 is TGTGCCTGGACTGAGGAGGGACAGGGGAATTTCGGTGAGCAGTTCTTC.

This clone came up a few times. The chain couples TRBV19 to TRBJ1-2, with D unresolved. Germline CDR1 is LNHDA and CDR2 is SQIVND (reference sequence). The V and J ends lost 0 bases and 1 base respectively, with 9 bases between them. This CDR3 region has 15 residues. The CDR3 DNA sequence: TGTGCCAGTAGTATAGAGGGTACAGATAACTATGGCTACACCTTC. Protein: CASSIEGTDNYGYTF.